This T cell receptor (beta chain) was captured by sequencing in a study of blood T cells in healthy people across ages. Next came a second PCR, run for about 7 to 12 cycles, which used a sample-barcoded 5' primer along with a J-beta primer mix. Tags on each cDNA molecule came from a template-switch adaptor with 12 random nucleotides. Each CDR3 protein is one row after TCRdb ran MiXCR on the 5' RACE reads. The sample includes approximately 670,000 distinct CDR3 sequences, about 43% of them seen just once. General study findings and limits: Both naive CD4+ cell counts and diversity were greater in long-lived donors than in aged donors. In the absence of known donor CMV status, changes in expanded clonotypes were possibly confounded.

Each sample had at least 7 million PBMCs isolated. Per the germline V gene, CDR1 is MNHNY and CDR2 is SVGAGI (reference sequence). The V and J ends lost 6 bases and 6 bases respectively, with 12 bases between them. The CDR3 is 13 residues long. Notes on this clonotype: What it recognizes is unknown.

Specimen: blood. The chain uses TRBV6-6 and TRBJ1-5; perhaps TRBD1 as D (6 bases). The sequence came from a man older than 75 in good health. For the CDR3, the DNA is TGTGCCAGCAGAGAACAGGGAGGTCAGCCCCAGCATTTT. Translated: CASREQGGQPQHF.